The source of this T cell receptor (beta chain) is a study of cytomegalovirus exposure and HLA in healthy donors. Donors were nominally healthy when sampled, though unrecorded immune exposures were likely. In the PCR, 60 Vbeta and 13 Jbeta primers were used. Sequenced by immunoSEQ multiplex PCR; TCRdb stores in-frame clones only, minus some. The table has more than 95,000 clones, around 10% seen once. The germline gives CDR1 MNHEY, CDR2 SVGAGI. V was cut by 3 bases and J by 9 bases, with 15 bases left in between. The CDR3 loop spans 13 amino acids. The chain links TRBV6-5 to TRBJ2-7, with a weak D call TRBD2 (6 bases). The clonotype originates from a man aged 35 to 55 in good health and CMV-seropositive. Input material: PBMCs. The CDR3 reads CASSYSGEMGQYF. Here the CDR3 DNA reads TGTGCCAGCAGTTATAGCGGAGAAATGGGGCAGTACTTC.